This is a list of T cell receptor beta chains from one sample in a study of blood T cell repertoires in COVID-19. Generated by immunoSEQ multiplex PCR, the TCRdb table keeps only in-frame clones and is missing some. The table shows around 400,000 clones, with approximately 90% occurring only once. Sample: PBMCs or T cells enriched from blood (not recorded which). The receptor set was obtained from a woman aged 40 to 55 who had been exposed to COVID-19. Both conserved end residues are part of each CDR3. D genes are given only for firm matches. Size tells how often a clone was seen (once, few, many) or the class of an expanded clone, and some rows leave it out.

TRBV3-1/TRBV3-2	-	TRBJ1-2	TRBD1	CASSQGEGGLAF	TGTGCCAGCAGCCAAGGGGAAGGGGGCTTGGCCTTC
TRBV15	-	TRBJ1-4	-	CATSRDAGANNEKLFF	TGTGCCACCAGCAGAGATGCAGGGGCGAATAATGAAAAACTGTTTTTT
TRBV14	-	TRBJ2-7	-	CASATGSYEQYF	TGTGCCAGCGCCACGGGGTCCTACGAGCAGTACTTC
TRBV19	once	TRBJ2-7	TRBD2	CASSIAGGPSYEQYF	TGTGCCAGTAGTATTGCGGGGGGGCCCTCCTACGAGCAGTACTTC
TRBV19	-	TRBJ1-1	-	CASALRVGGTEAFF	TGTGCCAGTGCCTTACGGGTTGGTGGCACTGAAGCTTTCTTT
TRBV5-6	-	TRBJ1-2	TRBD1	CASSATGSLPYGYTF	TGTGCCAGCAGCGCGACAGGGTCCCTCCCTTATGGCTACACCTTC
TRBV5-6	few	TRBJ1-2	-	CASSFDRETYGYTF	TGTGCCAGCAGCTTTGATAGGGAGACTTATGGCTACACCTTC
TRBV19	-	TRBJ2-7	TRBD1	CASSPYRDRGPWTYEQYF	TGTGCCAGTAGTCCTTACCGGGACAGGGGCCCCTGGACCTACGAGCAGTACTTC
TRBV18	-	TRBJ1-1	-	CASSPGQGRIMNTEAFF	TGTGCCAGCTCCCCAGGACAAGGCCGAATAATGAACACTGAAGCTTTCTTT
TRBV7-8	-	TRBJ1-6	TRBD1	CASSLKGASSPLHF	TGTGCCAGCAGCTTAAAGGGGGCGAGTTCACCCCTCCACTTT
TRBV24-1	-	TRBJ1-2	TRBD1	CATSDPDRAGGYTF	TGTGCCACCAGTGACCCTGACAGGGCTGGCGGCTACACCTTC
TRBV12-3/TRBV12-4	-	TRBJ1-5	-	CASTLPGQPQHF	TGTGCCAGCACCTTGCCGGGTCAGCCCCAGCATTTT
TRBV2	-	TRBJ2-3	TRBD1	CASSEGTGGTDTQYF	TGTGCCAGCAGTGAGGGGACAGGCGGCACAGATACGCAGTATTTT
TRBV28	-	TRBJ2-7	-	CASRTENSLYEQYF	TGTGCCAGCAGAACCGAGAATTCGCTCTACGAGCAGTACTTC
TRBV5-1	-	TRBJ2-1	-	CASSFYRDNNEQFF	TGCGCCAGCAGCTTCTACAGGGATAACAATGAGCAGTTCTTC
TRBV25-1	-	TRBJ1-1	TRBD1	CASSGQGQITEAFF	TGTGCCAGCAGTGGACAGGGCCAGATCACTGAAGCTTTCTTT
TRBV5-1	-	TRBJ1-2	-	CASSLEGPFDGYTF	TGCGCCAGCAGCTTGGAGGGGCCCTTTGATGGCTACACCTTC
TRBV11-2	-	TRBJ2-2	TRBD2	CASSLGRGGGGELFF	TGTGCCAGCAGCTTAGGACGGGGGGGCGGCGGGGAGCTGTTTTTT
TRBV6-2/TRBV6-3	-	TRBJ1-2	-	CASIPTLSGGYTF	TGTGCCAGCATCCCGACACTTTCGGGAGGCTACACCTTC